Below are 9 T cell receptor beta chains sequenced from a single sample in a study of CXCR3-negative and CXCR3-positive naive CD8 T cells. General study findings and limits: A higher hydrophobicity marked the TRB CDR3s of CXCR3-positive naive cells versus CXCR3-negative naive cells.

Their target antigens are unknown. Libraries were UMI-labeled 5' RACE TRB cDNA. With the 5' RACE reads reprocessed, TCRdb shows one record per CDR3 protein and no DNA. The sample's table shows over 55,000 distinct CDR3 sequences. The specimen sequenced was naive CXCR3+ CD8+ T cells from blood. Regarding subset: CD45RO-CCR7+CD27+CD95- naive CD8+ T cells expressing CXCR3 (TNR3+). These TCRs come from a human donor in good health. Some clones in this sample may be carry-over from other donors' samples.

The chain recombines TRBV5-1 with TRBJ2-3. The CDR3 consists of 14 residues. CDR1 and CDR2 (germline): SGHRS, YFSETQ. The CDR3 loop reads CASSLEQSTDTQYF.

V and J are TRBV10-3 and TRBJ2-1; without DNA, the TCRdb call of TRBD2 cannot be checked. CDR3 length equals 16 residues. Germline lookup yields CDR1 ENHRY and CDR2 SYGVKD. CDR3 amino acids: CAISPRDGRADNEQFF.

The rearrangement uses TRBV3-1 and TRBJ2-1; TCRdb indicates TRBD2, and absent DNA this call remains unverified. The CDR3 has 18 residues. Germline CDR1 reads LGHDT; CDR2 reads YNNKEL (reference sequence). CDR3: CASSQDPYLAGGADEQFF.

The chain carries TRBV6-5 and TRBJ2-7; TCRdb calls TRBD2, which cannot be checked without DNA. From germline, CDR1 is MNHEY and CDR2 SVGAGI. The CDR3 totals 15 residues. The CDR3 here is CASSATSGSSYEQYF.

J is TRBJ2-5 and V is TRBV14. The germline V gene has CDR1 SGHDN and CDR2 FVKESK. This CDR3 region has 12 residues. The chain's CDR3 is CASSHYQETQYF.

The V gene is TRBV2, the J gene TRBJ2-3; the TCRdb call, TRBD1, lacks DNA for checking. The CDR3 totals 15 residues. Germline-derived CDR1 and CDR2 are SNHLY and FYNNEI. CDR3 amino acids: CASNPRWDNTDTQYF. Complete variable domain (other parts from reference TRBV2 and TRBJ2-3): EPEVTQTPSHQVTQMGQEVILRCVPISNHLYFYWYRQILGQKVEFLVSFYNNEISEKSEIFDDQFSVERPDGSNFTLKIRSTKLEDSAMYFCASNPRWDNTDTQYFGPGTRLTVL.

The CDR3 reads CASRTETRLHNEQFF. The rearrangement uses TRBV2 and TRBJ2-1; without DNA, the TCRdb call of TRBD2 cannot be checked. The CDR3 has 15 amino acids. Germline CDR1 and CDR2: SNHLY and FYNNEI.

The genes are TRBV29-1 and TRBJ2-5; TCRdb lists TRBD1, though no DNA is available to test this call. The CDR3 has 16 residues. Germline CDR1 reads SQVTM; CDR2 reads ANQGSEA. The CDR3 is CSVENPLGSSVETQYF.

V usage is TRBV7-8 and J usage is TRBJ2-7; TCRdb picks TRBD1, but there is no DNA to check that call. There are 14 residues in the CDR3. The germline CDR1 and CDR2 sequences are SGHVS and FQNEAQ. CDR3 region: CASSTPGQGGEQYF.